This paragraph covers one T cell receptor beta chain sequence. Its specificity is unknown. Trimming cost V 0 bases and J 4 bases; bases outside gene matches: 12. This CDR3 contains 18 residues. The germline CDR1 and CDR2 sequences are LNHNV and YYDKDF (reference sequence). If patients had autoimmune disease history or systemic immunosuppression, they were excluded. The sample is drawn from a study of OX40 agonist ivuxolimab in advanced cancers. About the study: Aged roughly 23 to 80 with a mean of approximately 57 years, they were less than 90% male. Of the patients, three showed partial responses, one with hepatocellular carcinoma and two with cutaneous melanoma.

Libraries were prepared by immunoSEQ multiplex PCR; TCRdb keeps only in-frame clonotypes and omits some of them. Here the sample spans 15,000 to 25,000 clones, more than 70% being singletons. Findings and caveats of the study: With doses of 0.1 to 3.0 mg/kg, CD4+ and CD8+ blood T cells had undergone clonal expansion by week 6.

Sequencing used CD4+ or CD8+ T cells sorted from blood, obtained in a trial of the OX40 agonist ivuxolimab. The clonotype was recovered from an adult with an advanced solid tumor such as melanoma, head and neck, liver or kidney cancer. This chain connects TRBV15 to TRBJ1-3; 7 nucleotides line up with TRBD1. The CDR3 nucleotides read TGTGCCACCAGCAGAGATCTTGCGGGACAGAAGAGAGGAAACACCATATATTTT. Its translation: CATSRDLAGQKRGNTIYF.